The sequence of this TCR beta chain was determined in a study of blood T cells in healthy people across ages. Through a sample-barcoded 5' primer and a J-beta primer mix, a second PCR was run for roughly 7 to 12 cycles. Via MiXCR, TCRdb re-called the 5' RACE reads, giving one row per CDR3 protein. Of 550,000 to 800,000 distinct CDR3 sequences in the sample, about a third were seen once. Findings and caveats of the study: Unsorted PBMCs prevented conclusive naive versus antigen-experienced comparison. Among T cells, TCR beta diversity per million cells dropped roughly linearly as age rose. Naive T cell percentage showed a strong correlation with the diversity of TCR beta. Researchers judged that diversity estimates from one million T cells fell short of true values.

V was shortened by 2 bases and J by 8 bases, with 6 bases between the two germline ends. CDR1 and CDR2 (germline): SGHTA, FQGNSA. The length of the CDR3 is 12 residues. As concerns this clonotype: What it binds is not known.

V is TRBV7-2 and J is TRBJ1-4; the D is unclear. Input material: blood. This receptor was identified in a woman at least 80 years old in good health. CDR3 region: CASSLFREKLFF. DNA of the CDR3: TGTGCCAGCAGCTTATTTCGGGAAAAACTGTTTTTT.